The source of this T cell receptor beta chain is a study of radiotherapy plus CTLA-4 blockade in lung cancer. Findings of the study overall: Interferon-beta, together with early blood T cell clone dynamics, reportedly best predicted response.

The junction had 8 bases not matched to a gene; V was cut back by 5 bases and J by 6 bases. CDR1 is LNHDA, CDR2 SQIVND, per germline (reference sequence). The CDR3 has 15 amino acids. Repertoires were generated with immunoSEQ multiplex PCR, while TCRdb's copy carries only in-frame clones and drops some. The sample records over a thousand clones, about 88% being singletons. Notes on this clone: Its antigen is still unknown.

The sample consisted of tumor tissue, taken from a patient treated with radiotherapy plus ipilimumab. The clonotype originates from a human donor with non-small cell lung cancer who had a complete response to radiotherapy plus ipilimumab. The V and J genes are TRBV19 and TRBJ2-1; 9 nucleotides align to TRBD2. The CDR3 loop reads CASSGWREGRNEQFF. CDR3 coding DNA: TGTGCCAGTAGTGGATGGCGGGAGGGCCGCAATGAGCAGTTCTTC.